These 4 T cell receptor beta chains came from one sample sequenced in a study of blood T cell repertoires in COVID-19. The method was immunoSEQ multiplex PCR; TCRdb's version includes in-frame clones alone and lacks a portion of them. The table includes 100,000 or so clones, roughly 76% detected once. Source material: peripheral blood. Every receptor here comes from a woman aged 70 to 79 with acute or convalescent COVID-19.

The V gene is TRBV28, the J gene TRBJ2-7; D is unclear. The length of the CDR3 is 13 residues. The germline V gene encodes CDR1 MDHEN and CDR2 SYDVKM. V was clipped by 3 bases and J by 3 bases, with 9 bases between them. The chain's CDR3 is CASSLAENYEQYF. CDR3 DNA: TGTGCCAGCAGTTTGGCGGAGAACTACGAGCAGTACTTC.

The chain recombines TRBV27 with TRBJ1-1, with 10 bases aligning to TRBD1. CDR1 and CDR2 (germline): MNHEY, SMNVEV (reference sequence). The CDR3 is 15 amino acids. Germline trimming cut 2 bases from V and 1 base from J; bases unmatched to any gene: 1. CDR3 sequence reads: CASSLRTGGNTEAFF. CDR3 in DNA: TGTGCCAGCAGTTTAAGGACAGGGGGGAACACTGAAGCTTTCTTT.

This clone is a singleton in its sample. This chain connects TRBV18 to TRBJ2-2; 8 bases line up with TRBD1. Germline V gene data show CDR1 as KGHSH and CDR2 as LQKENI. CDR3 length: 15 residues. Trimming took 4 bases from V and 4 from J; bases not matched to a gene: 5. The CDR3 sequence: CASSLDRGGTGELFF. In DNA, the CDR3 is TGTGCCAGCTCACTCGACAGGGGCGGCACCGGGGAGCTGTTTTTT.

The J gene is TRBJ1-1, the V gene TRBV6-6; D possibly corresponds to TRBD1 (5 bases). The ends were cut back, 3 bases at V and 1 base at J, with 15 bases in the middle. The germline V gene encodes CDR1 MNHNY and CDR2 SVGAGI (reference sequence). The CDR3 loop spans 16 amino acids. The CDR3 nucleotides are TGTGCCAGCAGTTATGTGGTGGGGCGGCGGAACACTGAAGCTTTCTTT. It codes for CASSYVVGRRNTEAFF.